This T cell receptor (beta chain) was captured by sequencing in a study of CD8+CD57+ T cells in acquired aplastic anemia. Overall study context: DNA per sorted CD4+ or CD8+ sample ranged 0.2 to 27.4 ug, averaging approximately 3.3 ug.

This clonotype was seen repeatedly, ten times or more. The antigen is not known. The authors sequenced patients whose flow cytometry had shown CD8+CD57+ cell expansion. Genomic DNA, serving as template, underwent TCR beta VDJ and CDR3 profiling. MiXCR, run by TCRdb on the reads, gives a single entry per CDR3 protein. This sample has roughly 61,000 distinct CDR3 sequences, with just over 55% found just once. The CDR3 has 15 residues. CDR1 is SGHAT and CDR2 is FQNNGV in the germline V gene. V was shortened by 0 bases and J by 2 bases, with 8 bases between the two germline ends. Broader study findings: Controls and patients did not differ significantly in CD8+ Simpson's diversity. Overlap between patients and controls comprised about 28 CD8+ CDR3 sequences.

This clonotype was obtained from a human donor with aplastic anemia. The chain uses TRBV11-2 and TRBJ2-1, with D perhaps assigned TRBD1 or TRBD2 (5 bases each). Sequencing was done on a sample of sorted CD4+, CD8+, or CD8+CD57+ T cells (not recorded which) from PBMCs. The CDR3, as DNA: TGTGCCAGCAGCTTAGAACGGGGCACCTACAATGAGCAGTTCTTC. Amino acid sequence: CASSLERGTYNEQFF.